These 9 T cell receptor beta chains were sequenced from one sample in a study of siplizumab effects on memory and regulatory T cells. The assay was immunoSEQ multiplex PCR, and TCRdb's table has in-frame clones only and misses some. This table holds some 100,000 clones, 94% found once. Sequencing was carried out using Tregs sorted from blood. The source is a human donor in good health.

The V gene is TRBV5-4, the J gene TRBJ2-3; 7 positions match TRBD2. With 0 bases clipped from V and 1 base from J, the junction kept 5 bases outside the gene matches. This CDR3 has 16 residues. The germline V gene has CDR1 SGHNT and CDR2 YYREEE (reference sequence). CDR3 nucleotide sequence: TGTGCCAGCAGCTTGGGGGCTAGCGGTGGCACAGATACGCAGTATTTT. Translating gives CASSLGASGGTDTQYF. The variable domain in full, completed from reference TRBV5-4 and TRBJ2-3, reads ETGVTQSPTHLIKTRGQQVTLRCSSQSGHNTVSWYQQALGQGPQFIFQYYREEENGRGNFPPRFSGLQFPNYSSELNVNALELDDSALYLCASSLGASGGTDTQYFGPGTRLTVL.

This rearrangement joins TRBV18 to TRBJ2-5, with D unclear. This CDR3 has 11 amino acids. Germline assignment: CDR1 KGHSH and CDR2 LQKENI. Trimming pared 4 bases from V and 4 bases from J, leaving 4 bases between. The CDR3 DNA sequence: TGTGCCAGCTCACTACGAGAGACCCAGTACTTC. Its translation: CASSLRETQYF. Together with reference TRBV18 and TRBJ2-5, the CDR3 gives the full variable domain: NAGVMQNPRHLVRRRGQEARLRCSPMKGHSHVYWYRQLPEEGLKFMVYLQKENIIDESGMPKERFSAEFPKEGPSILRIQQVVRGDSAAYFCASSLRETQYFGPGTRLLVL.

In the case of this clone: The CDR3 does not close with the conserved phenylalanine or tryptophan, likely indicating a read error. The CDR3 loop reads CASSLVGLHNYGYTL. The CDR3 coding sequence is TGTGCCAGCAGCTTAGTTGGGCTACATAACTATGGCTACACCCTC. The chain is built from TRBV7-2 and TRBJ1-2; D not certain. Per germline, CDR1 SGHTA and CDR2 FQGNSA. The V gene lost 1 base and the J gene lost 1 base, with 10 bases spanning the gap. This CDR3 spans 15 amino acids.

CDR3 region: CASSSRVRGPPDTQYF. The DNA of the CDR3 is TGTGCCAGCAGCTCCCGGGTCAGGGGCCCACCAGATACGCAGTATTTT. The V call is TRBV11-2, the J call TRBJ2-3, with a weak D call TRBD1 (6 bases). Germline V CDR1 and CDR2: SGHAT, FQNNGV. This CDR3 has 16 amino acids. Trimming removed 4 bases from V and 4 bases from J, with 18 bases in between.

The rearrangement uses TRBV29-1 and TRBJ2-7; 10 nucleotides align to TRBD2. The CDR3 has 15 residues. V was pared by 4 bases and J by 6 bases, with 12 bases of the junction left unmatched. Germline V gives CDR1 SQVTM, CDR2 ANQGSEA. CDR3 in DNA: TGCAGCGTTGTAGGAACTAGCGGGAACCCGGGCGAGCAGTACTTC. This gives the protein CSVVGTSGNPGEQYF.

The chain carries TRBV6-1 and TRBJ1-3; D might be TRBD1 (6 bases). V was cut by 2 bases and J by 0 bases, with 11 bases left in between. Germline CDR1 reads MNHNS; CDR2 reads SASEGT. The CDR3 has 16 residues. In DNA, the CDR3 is TGTGCCAGCAGTGAAACAGGGAGTCCCTCTGGAAACACCATATATTTT. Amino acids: CASSETGSPSGNTIYF.

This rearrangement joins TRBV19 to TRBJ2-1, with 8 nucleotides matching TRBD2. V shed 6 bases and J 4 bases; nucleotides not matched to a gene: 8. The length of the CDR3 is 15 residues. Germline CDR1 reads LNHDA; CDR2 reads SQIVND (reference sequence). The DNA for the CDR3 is TGTGCCAGTAGGCCACTAGCGGAGGCTTACAATGAGCAGTTCTTC. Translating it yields CASRPLAEAYNEQFF.

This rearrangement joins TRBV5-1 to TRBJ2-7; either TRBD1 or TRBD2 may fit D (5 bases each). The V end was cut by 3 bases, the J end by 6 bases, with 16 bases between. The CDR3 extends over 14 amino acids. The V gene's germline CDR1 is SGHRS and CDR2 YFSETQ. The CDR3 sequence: CASSWDLLGSEQYF. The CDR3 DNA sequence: TGCGCCAGCAGCTGGGACCTCCTCGGGTCCGAGCAGTACTTC.

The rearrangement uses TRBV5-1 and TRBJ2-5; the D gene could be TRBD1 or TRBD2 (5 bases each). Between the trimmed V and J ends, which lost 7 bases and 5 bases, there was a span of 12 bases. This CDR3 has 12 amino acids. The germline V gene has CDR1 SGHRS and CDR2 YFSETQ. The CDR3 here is CASSREWETQYF. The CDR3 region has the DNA TGCGCCAGCTCCAGGGAGTGGGAGACCCAGTACTTC.